Following are 13 T cell receptor beta chains from one sample sequenced in a study of blood T cell repertoires in COVID-19. Some clones are missing from TCRdb's copy, which holds only in-frame ones; the method was immunoSEQ multiplex PCR. Of about 210,000 clones detected, 65% to 90% appear once; the ten largest clones hold more than 2%. The sample was peripheral blood. These receptor sequences come from a woman in her 70s with COVID-19, enrolled during active disease.

The chain joins TRBV7-9 to TRBJ2-1; TRBD1 is a possible D gene (6 bases). V was cut by 1 base and J by 15 bases, with 13 bases left in between. There are 12 residues in the CDR3. Per germline, CDR1 SEHNR and CDR2 FQNEAQ (reference sequence). For the CDR3, the DNA is TGTGCCAGCAGCTTAGATATACAGGGTGGGTTCTTC. It is translated as CASSLDIQGGFF.

The rearrangement uses TRBV4-3 and TRBJ2-1; D uncertain. Deletions cut 0 bases from V and 10 bases from J, with 10 bases between. Germline V CDR1 and CDR2: LGHNA, YSLEER. CDR3 length: 13 residues. CDR3 amino acids: CASSQDQRTEQFF. The CDR3 nucleotides read TGCGCCAGCAGCCAAGATCAGCGAACCGAGCAGTTCTTC.

This chain links TRBV7-2 with TRBJ2-6, with 11 nucleotides matching TRBD1. The CDR3 is made up of 18 amino acids. Germline trimming cut 1 base from V and 1 base from J; bases unmatched to any gene: 3. Germline CDR1 SGHTA, CDR2 FQGNSA. The CDR3 is CASSLEGTGGSGANVLTF. Here the CDR3 DNA reads TGTGCCAGCAGCTTAGAAGGGACAGGGGGGTCTGGGGCCAACGTCCTGACTTTC.

The V and J genes are TRBV28 and TRBJ1-1; no definite D call. With 5 bases removed from V and 1 base from J, the gap between germline ends came to 17 bases. The length of the CDR3 is 16 residues. Germline lookup yields CDR1 MDHEN and CDR2 SYDVKM. CDR3 nucleotides: TGTGCCAGCAGTCCCCGACCGGTGGGGAGGAACACTGAAGCTTTCTTT. Residues: CASSPRPVGRNTEAFF.

This sequence joins TRBV7-2 and TRBJ2-5; TRBD2 matches 9 bases. The trim removed 5 bases at V and 3 bases at J, leaving 19 bases unmatched. CDR3 size: 19 residues. The germline V gene has CDR1 SGHTA and CDR2 FQGNSA. Here the CDR3 reads CASSLLRSSGRFREETQYF. As DNA, the CDR3 is TGTGCCAGCAGCCTCCTCCGGAGTAGCGGGAGATTTCGTGAAGAGACCCAGTACTTC.

The V and J genes are TRBV5-8 and TRBJ1-5; 9 nucleotides align to TRBD1. The junction had 8 bases not matched to a gene; V was cut back by 4 bases and J by 9 bases. The germline V gene encodes CDR1 SGHTS and CDR2 YDEGEE. CDR3 length: 14 amino acids. The CDR3 DNA reads TGTGCCAGCAGCCAAAACAGGGGGCTGGGGCCCCAGCATTTT. This codes for CASSQNRGLGPQHF.

The chain is built from TRBV23-1 and TRBJ1-1, with 8 bases identical to TRBD1. TRBV23-1 is sorted into the ORF group, with uncertain function. The CDR3 is made up of 17 amino acids. V lost 6 bases, J lost 5 bases, and 17 bases stayed unmatched. The CDR3 protein is CASRETSMAGGRTEAFF. Written as DNA, the CDR3 is TGCGCCAGCAGGGAGACGTCGATGGCAGGGGGCCGGACTGAAGCTTTCTTT.

The V gene is TRBV4-3, the J gene TRBJ2-3; 15 bases are a match to TRBD2. The J segment lost 5 bases and the V segment lost 5 bases, leaving 5 bases of the junction unmatched. Germline CDR1 and CDR2: LGHNA and YSLEER. CDR3 length: 16 amino acids. Here the CDR3 reads CASSAGLAGGVDTQYF. In nucleotides, the CDR3 is TGCGCCAGCAGCGCAGGACTAGCGGGGGGGGTAGATACGCAGTATTTT.

This clone was picked up one time. This rearrangement joins TRBV7-8 to TRBJ1-5, with TRBD1 matching over 10 bases. This CDR3 is built from 15 residues. Germline V gene lookup returns CDR1 SGHVS and CDR2 FQNEAQ. With V trimmed by 7 bases and J by 3 bases, 6 bases remained unmatched. In DNA form, the CDR3 reads TGTGCCAGCACCCCGACAGGGGGCGTCAATCAGCCCCAGCATTTT. Translation gives CASTPTGGVNQPQHF.

The V gene is TRBV2, the J gene TRBJ1-1; TRBD1 agrees at 8 bases. The CDR3 spans 13 residues. Trimming at V came to 4 bases and at J to 4 bases, leaving 2 bases not matched to a gene. CDR1 is SNHLY and CDR2 is FYNNEI in the germline V gene. The CDR3 bases are TGTGCCAGCAGTGCTGACAGGGGCACTGAAGCTTTCTTT. This translates into CASSADRGTEAFF.

On this clone: Different DNA sequences within this sample yield the same CDR3. For the CDR3, the DNA is TGCGCCAGCAGCTTAGGCGGGTTGAACACTGAAGCTTTCTTT. Its protein product is CASSLGGLNTEAFF. The chain employs TRBV5-1 and TRBJ1-1; D is unresolved. The V and J ends lost 2 bases and 0 bases respectively, with 8 bases between them. CDR1 is SGHRS and CDR2 is YFSETQ in the germline V gene. The CDR3 totals 14 residues. The variable domain in full, completed from reference TRBV5-1 and TRBJ1-1, reads KAGVTQTPRYLIKTRGQQVTLSCSPISGHRSVSWYQQTPGQGLQFLFEYFSETQRNKGNFPGRFSGRQFSNSRSEMNVSTLELGDSALYLCASSLGGLNTEAFFGQGTRLTVV.

V and J are TRBV27 and TRBJ2-7; 7 nucleotides agree with TRBD1. Germline V gene data show CDR1 as MNHEY and CDR2 as SMNVEV (reference sequence). After removal of 8 bases from V and 5 bases from J, the junction contained 12 bases not matched to a gene. CDR3 length equals 14 residues. The CDR3 spells CASRPDRERHEQYF. In DNA, the CDR3 is TGTGCCAGCCGGCCAGACAGGGAAAGGCACGAGCAGTACTTC.

The chain employs TRBV9 and TRBJ1-2; 7 nucleotides agree with TRBD1. The trim removed 4 bases at V and 7 bases at J, leaving 10 bases unmatched. The CDR3 runs 14 residues. The germline V gene encodes CDR1 SGDLS and CDR2 YYNGEE. The CDR3 nucleotides read TGTGCCAGCAGCACCGACAGGGTGGCGGTTGGCTACACCTTC. Translated: CASSTDRVAVGYTF.